The entry that follows covers one T cell receptor (beta chain) sequence. Generated by immunoSEQ multiplex PCR, the TCRdb table keeps only in-frame clones and is missing some. Of about 730,000 clones in the sample, roughly 85% were seen once. These data come from a study of shared T cell receptors in the human thymus. CDR3 length: 13 residues. Trimming stripped 4 bases from V and 3 bases from J, with 10 bases between. The germline gives CDR1 SGHNT, CDR2 YYREEE (reference sequence). The sample also formed part of further work on human thymus T cells. That source adds: The thymus was resected at corrective cardiac surgery. What appeared biased in thymic and blood repertoires was the usage of V and J genes.

The chain has TRBV5-4 and TRBJ2-5; D is perhaps TRBD1 (6 bases). This receptor was obtained from a girl under two years old with a congenital heart defect. Sequenced material: thymocytes. This chain's CDR3 is CASSPQGKETQYF. The DNA for the CDR3 is TGTGCCAGCAGCCCGCAGGGGAAAGAGACCCAGTACTTC.